What follows are 13 T cell receptor beta chains derived from one specimen sequenced in a study of OX40 agonist ivuxolimab in advanced cancers. TCRdb's copy holds only in-frame clones and misses some; the assay was immunoSEQ multiplex PCR. The profile shows over 25,000 clones, about 86% of them singletons. This sample comprised CD4+ or CD8+ T cells sorted from blood, obtained in a trial of the OX40 agonist ivuxolimab. These receptors all come from an adult with an advanced solid tumor such as melanoma, head and neck, liver or kidney cancer.

The rearrangement joins TRBV11-3 to TRBJ2-2; D gene ambiguous. Trimming shortened V by 5 bases and J by 3 bases, and 4 bases separated the two germline ends. The CDR3 extends over 12 amino acids. CDR1 is SGHNT, CDR2 YENEEA, per germline. CDR3 sequence (DNA): TGTGCCAGCAGCACATACACCGGGGAGCTGTTTTTT. This translates into CASSTYTGELFF.

Sample share makes this clone medium-sized. The V gene is TRBV7-3, the J gene TRBJ1-2; a possible D gene is TRBD1 (6 bases). The CDR3 is 13 amino acids. V gave up 5 bases and J gave up 6 bases, with 13 bases separating them. CDR1 SGHTA and CDR2 FQGTGA come from the germline V gene. DNA of the CDR3: TGTGCCAGCAGCCTCGACACAGGGCATGGCTACACCTTC. Its protein is CASSLDTGHGYTF.

The rearrangement uses TRBV29-1 and TRBJ2-7, with unresolved D. Germline CDR1 reads SQVTM; CDR2 reads ANQGSEA. The V end was cut by 8 bases, the J end by 7 bases, with 21 bases between. CDR3 size: 13 residues. CDR3 amino acids: CSSRTSDLGEQYF. In nucleotides, the CDR3 is TGCAGCTCCAGAACGTCTGACCTGGGGGAGCAGTACTTC.

The V call is TRBV27, the J call TRBJ2-7; no reliable D call. Germline V CDR1 and CDR2: MNHEY, SMNVEV (reference sequence). The V end lost 5 bases, the J end lost 2 bases, and 13 bases lay between the germline ends. The CDR3 covers 14 residues. CDR3 sequence reads: CASSPSAVTYEQYF. The CDR3 nucleotides read TGTGCCAGCAGTCCTTCAGCCGTAACCTACGAGCAGTACTTC.

This clone was picked up one time. This chain connects TRBV11-2 to TRBJ2-7; 8 bases align to TRBD1. V gave up 5 bases and J gave up 4 bases; unmatched junction bases: 7. Per the germline V gene, CDR1 is SGHAT and CDR2 is FQNNGV. The CDR3 is 14 residues long. This CDR3 reads CASSSQGQEYEQYF. CDR3 in DNA: TGTGCCAGCAGCAGCCAGGGACAGGAGTACGAGCAGTACTTC.

This chain uses TRBV27 with TRBJ2-7; TRBD2 matches at 7 bases. V lost 5 bases to trimming and J lost 6 bases; unmatched junction nucleotides: 4. The CDR3 is made up of 12 amino acids. Germline V lookup: CDR1 MNHEY, CDR2 SMNVEV (reference sequence). The CDR3 loop is CASSTPGGEQYF. The CDR3 DNA is TGTGCCAGCAGTACCCCGGGGGGCGAGCAGTACTTC.

The rearrangement joins TRBV11-2 to TRBJ1-1, with D possibly being TRBD1 (5 bases). CDR3 length: 17 residues. Trimming removed 5 bases from V and 3 bases from J, with 22 bases in between. Germline V CDR1 and CDR2: SGHAT, FQNNGV. The CDR3 nucleotides read TGTGCCAGCAGCGCCACCGGGACGGTTGTTTGGGACACTGAAGCTTTCTTT. As protein: CASSATGTVVWDTEAFF.

This rearrangement joins TRBV6-7 to TRBJ1-5; D may be TRBD1 (6 bases). TRBV6-7 qualifies as an ORF whose function is uncertain. Trimming took 7 bases from V and 2 from J, leaving 21 bases between them. The CDR3 runs to 17 residues. The CDR3 sequence is CASTGNREREGNQPQHF. DNA for the CDR3: TGTGCCAGCACCGGAAACAGGGAGCGAGAAGGCAATCAGCCCCAGCATTTT.

CDR3 bases: TGTGCCAGCAGCCCCCTTGAAACTTCAACTAATGAAAAACTGTTTTTT. Protein: CASSPLETSTNEKLFF. The chain uses TRBV7-9 and TRBJ1-4, with D uncertain. The germline gives CDR1 SEHNR, CDR2 FQNEAQ (reference sequence). V dropped 5 bases and J dropped 0 bases, with 13 bases sitting between them. This CDR3 spans 16 amino acids.

The chain uses TRBV7-6 and TRBJ2-2; 7 bases are shared with TRBD1. This CDR3 has 16 residues. The ends lost 1 base at V and 5 bases at J; junction bases unmatched: 7. The germline gives CDR1 SGHVS, CDR2 FNYEAQ. The CDR3 region has the DNA TGTGCCAGCAGCTTAGGGAGACAGGGCTGGACCGGGGAGCTGTTTTTT. Encoded protein: CASSLGRQGWTGELFF.

This chain connects TRBV6-1 to TRBJ2-1; 9 bases align to TRBD1. The germline CDR1 and CDR2 sequences are MNHNS and SASEGT. With V trimmed by 4 bases and J by 6 bases, 4 bases remained unmatched. This CDR3 contains 14 residues. The CDR3 loop is CASSGDRVSNEQFF. CDR3 nucleotide sequence: TGTGCCAGCAGTGGGGACAGGGTTTCCAATGAGCAGTTCTTC.

V is TRBV9 and J is TRBJ1-3; no definite D call. Deletions cut 0 bases from V and 2 bases from J, with 15 bases between. CDR1 is SGDLS, CDR2 YYNGEE, per germline. The length of the CDR3 is 17 residues. CDR3 sequence: CASSVGGGYHTGNTIYF. Written as DNA, the CDR3 is TGTGCCAGCAGCGTAGGGGGAGGGTATCACACTGGAAACACCATATATTTT.

V and J are TRBV28 and TRBJ2-1; 12 nucleotides agree with TRBD2. The V segment lost 6 bases and the J segment 5 bases; nucleotides outside the gene matches: 5. The CDR3 is 15 amino acids. The germline CDR1 and CDR2 sequences are MDHEN and SYDVKM. The CDR3 reads CASRLGLAGDNEQFF. The CDR3 nucleotides are TGTGCCAGCAGACTGGGACTAGCGGGTGACAATGAGCAGTTCTTC.